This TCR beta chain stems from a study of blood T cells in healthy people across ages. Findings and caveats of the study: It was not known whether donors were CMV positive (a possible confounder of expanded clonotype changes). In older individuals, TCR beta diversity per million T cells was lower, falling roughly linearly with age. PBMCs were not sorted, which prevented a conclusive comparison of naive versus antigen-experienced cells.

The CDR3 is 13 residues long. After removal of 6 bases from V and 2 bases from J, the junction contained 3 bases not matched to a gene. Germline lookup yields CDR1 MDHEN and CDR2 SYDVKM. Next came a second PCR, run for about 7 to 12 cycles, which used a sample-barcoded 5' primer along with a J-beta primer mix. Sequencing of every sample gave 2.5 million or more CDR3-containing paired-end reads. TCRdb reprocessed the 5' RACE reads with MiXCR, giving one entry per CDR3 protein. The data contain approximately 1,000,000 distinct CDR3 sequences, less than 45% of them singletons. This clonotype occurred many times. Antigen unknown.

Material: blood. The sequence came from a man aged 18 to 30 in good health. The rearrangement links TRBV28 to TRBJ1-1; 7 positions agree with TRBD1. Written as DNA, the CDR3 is TGTGCCAGCAGGGCAGGGGGTAACACTGAAGCTTTCTTT. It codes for CASRAGGNTEAFF.